This TCR beta chain was obtained from a study of T cell repertoires in cytomegalovirus infection. Whole-study context: CMV infection together with matching HLA type was indicated by public TCR beta signatures.

The V end lost 10 bases, the J end lost 3 bases, and 16 bases lay between the germline ends. Germline-derived CDR1 and CDR2 are MNHEY and SVGEGT. The CDR3 covers 14 residues. TCRdb used MiXCR to reprocess the reads, holding one entry per CDR3 protein. Among 170,000 or so distinct CDR3 sequences, about 18% were seen once, and the ten largest hold around 27%. This clonotype turned up a few times. The specimen was CD8+ T cells from PBMCs. The clonotype comes from a human donor in good health (CMV status not recorded). Some clones in this sample may be carry-over from other donors' samples. The chain links TRBV6-2 or TRBV6-3 to TRBJ2-1, with D maybe TRBD1 (6 bases). This CDR3 reads CATRQVGIYNEQFF. In DNA, the CDR3 is TGTGCCACCCGACAGGTTGGAATCTACAATGAGCAGTTCTTC.